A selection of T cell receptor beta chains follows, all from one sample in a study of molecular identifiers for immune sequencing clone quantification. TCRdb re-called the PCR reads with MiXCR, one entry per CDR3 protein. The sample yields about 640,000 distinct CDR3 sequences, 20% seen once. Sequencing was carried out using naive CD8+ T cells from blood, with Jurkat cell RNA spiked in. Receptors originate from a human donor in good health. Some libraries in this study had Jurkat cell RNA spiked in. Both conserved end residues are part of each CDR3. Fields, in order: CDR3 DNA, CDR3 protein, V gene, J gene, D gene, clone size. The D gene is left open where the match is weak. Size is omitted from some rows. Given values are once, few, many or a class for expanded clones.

TGTGCCAGCAGTCCCGGACAGGTTCCCTACAATGAGCAGTTCTTC	CASSPGQVPYNEQFF	TRBV6-5	TRBJ2-1	TRBD1	-
TGTGCCTGTTCGCAGGGCGGCGGGGCCAACGTCCTGACTTTC	CACSQGGGANVLTF	TRBV30	TRBJ2-6	-	few
TGCGCCAGCAGCCATTCAAGCGGCGAATCCTACGAGCAGTACTTC	CASSHSSGESYEQYF	TRBV4-1	TRBJ2-7	-	-
TGTGCCAGCAGCCCCCTCACGGGAGTGTACGAGCAGTACTTC	CASSPLTGVYEQYF	TRBV5-5	TRBJ2-7	-	few
TGTGCCAGCAGCTTAGCGGAGCGGGAGGCCCAAGAGACCCAGTACTTC	CASSLAEREAQETQYF	TRBV7-6	TRBJ2-5	TRBD2	many
TGTGCCAGTAGTAACCCCCCGAGCGAGCAGTACTTC	CASSNPPSEQYF	TRBV19	TRBJ2-7	-	few
TGTGCCTGGAAACTGGATGAGCAGTTCTTC	CAWKLDEQFF	TRBV30	TRBJ2-1	-	many
TGTGCCAGCAGGGAAACGACAGGGTCGGTATTAGAGACCCAGTACTTC	CASRETTGSVLETQYF	TRBV6-5	TRBJ2-5	TRBD1	-
TGTGCCAGCAGTTTCAGCCGGGCTCGGGGGGCATTTGAAAAACTGTTTTTT	CASSFSRARGAFEKLFF	TRBV12-3/TRBV12-4	TRBJ1-4	-	-
TGCGCCAGCGGCCCATCCCGTCACACTGAAGCTTTCTTC	CASGPSRHTEAFF	TRBV4-1	TRBJ1-1	-	-
TGTGCCAGCAGCGGACCAACCAGCACTGAAGCTTTCTTT	CASSGPTSTEAFF	TRBV5-5	TRBJ1-1	-	many
TGTGCCAGCAGCGGTTCCTATCCCCACTACAATGAGCAGTTCTTC	CASSGSYPHYNEQFF	TRBV9	TRBJ2-1	-	many
TGTGCCAGTAGTATAGGACTGGGGCTACAAGAGACCCAGTACTTC	CASSIGLGLQETQYF	TRBV19	TRBJ2-5	-	-
TGTGCCAGCAGTGATGGACTAGCTTCTGATACGCAGTATTTT	CASSDGLASDTQYF	TRBV6-5	TRBJ2-3	TRBD2	many
TGTGCCTGGGCCCCGGGGGTCATGACGAATGAAAAACTGTTTTTT	CAWAPGVMTNEKLFF	TRBV30	TRBJ1-4	-	many
TGTGCCGGGACAGGGGCGCCATACTACGAGCAGTACTTC	CAGTGAPYYEQYF	TRBV7-9	TRBJ2-7	TRBD1	-
TGCGCCAGCAGTGAACAGGGGGATTGGGGAGACTATGGCTACACCTTC	CASSEQGDWGDYGYTF	TRBV10-2	TRBJ1-2	TRBD1	many
TGTGCCAGCAGCCGGTTGACTGGGACAGGCCTTCAAGAGACCCAGTACTTC	CASSRLTGTGLQETQYF	TRBV14	TRBJ2-5	TRBD1	many
TGTGCCAGCAGCTTTAACAATCAGCCCCAGCATTTT	CASSFNNQPQHF	TRBV12-3/TRBV12-4	TRBJ1-5	-	many
TGCGCCAGCAGCCAAGTTCTTCAGGGGGCCAAAAACATTCAGTACTTC	CASSQVLQGAKNIQYF	TRBV4-1	TRBJ2-4	-	many
TGCAGCGTCCTTGAAGATACGCAGTATTTT	CSVLEDTQYF	TRBV29-1	TRBJ2-3	-	few
TGTGCCAGCAGCGTAGCCGGGGGGACTAGCGCGTATACGCAGTATTTT	CASSVAGGTSAYTQYF	TRBV9	TRBJ2-3	TRBD2	many
TGTGCCAGCAGCTCCGGGACTAGCGGGGGATCCTACGAGCAGTACTTC	CASSSGTSGGSYEQYF	TRBV7-2	TRBJ2-7	TRBD2	many
TGTGCCAGCAGCGCTCCCAACCCTACTGAAAAACTGTTTTTT	CASSAPNPTEKLFF	TRBV7-9	TRBJ1-4	-	many
TGTGCCAGCAGCTTAGGACATTACAATGGGCAGTTCTTC	CASSLGHYNGQFF	TRBV7-2	TRBJ2-1	-	-
TGTGCCAGCAGTTTCGACGCAATGCCGTGGAGCGTGAATGAGCAGTTCTTC	CASSFDAMPWSVNEQFF	TRBV12-3/TRBV12-4	TRBJ2-1	-	many
TGTGCCAGCAGTCGGAGGGACAGGGGGCCTAGCAATCAGCCCCAGCATTTT	CASSRRDRGPSNQPQHF	TRBV28	TRBJ1-5	TRBD1	many
TGTGCCAGTAGTAACCAGGGACAGGCTAATGGCTACACCTTC	CASSNQGQANGYTF	TRBV19	TRBJ1-2	TRBD1	few
TGCGCCAGCAGCGAAGTATTTACGGGGGAAACTGAAGCTTTCTTT	CASSEVFTGETEAFF	TRBV4-3	TRBJ1-1	-	few
TGTGCCAGCAGTCGCCAAAATCGTTCAGGGGGCTTGTCTCTTGGCACTGAAGCTTTCTTT	CASSRQNRSGGLSLGTEAFF	TRBV2	TRBJ1-1	TRBD1	-
TGTGCCGGCAGCTTGACAGGGGGCAATCAGCCCCAGCATTTT	CAGSLTGGNQPQHF	TRBV13	TRBJ1-5	TRBD1	-
TGTGCCAGCAGTCAAATGGGGGGGTTCACTGAAGCTTTCTTT	CASSQMGGFTEAFF	TRBV27	TRBJ1-1	-	-
TGCAGCGTTGAAGAGAGCGGAACCCTCTACGAGCAGTACTTC	CSVEESGTLYEQYF	TRBV29-1	TRBJ2-7	-	few
TGTGCCAGCAGTTACCAAACCGGGGAGCTGTTTTTT	CASSYQTGELFF	TRBV6-2/TRBV6-3	TRBJ2-2	-	-
TGTGCCAGCAGTCATGGGACGACGTACGAGCAGTACTTC	CASSHGTTYEQYF	TRBV27	TRBJ2-7	-	many
TGTGCCAGCAGTTTCGGGACAGCCACTGAAGCTTTCTTT	CASSFGTATEAFF	TRBV28	TRBJ1-1	TRBD1	many
TGTGCCAGCAGCGTAGCAAGGTTAAGCACAGATACGCAGTATTTT	CASSVARLSTDTQYF	TRBV9	TRBJ2-3	-	many
TGTGCCAGCAGCCACGACAGGGACCGTTACACCTTC	CASSHDRDRYTF	TRBV6-5	TRBJ1-2	TRBD1	many
TGTGCCACCAGTGATATTGGTGTATCGGGTAATGAGCAGTTCTTC	CATSDIGVSGNEQFF	TRBV24-1	TRBJ2-1	-	many
TGTGCCAGCAGTTGGGGACCCGGCACCTACGAGCAGTACTTC	CASSWGPGTYEQYF	TRBV27	TRBJ2-7	-	-
TGTGCCAGCAGTAGGGACATTGATCAGCCCCAGCATTTT	CASSRDIDQPQHF	TRBV7-9	TRBJ1-5	-	-
TGTGCCAGCAGCTCCCTCCAATCGACGGACAGGGTCACTGAAGCTTTCTTT	CASSSLQSTDRVTEAFF	TRBV7-9	TRBJ1-1	TRBD1	many
TGCGCCAGCAGCTTGGAAGGACTAGCGGGAGTCTACGAGCAGTACTTC	CASSLEGLAGVYEQYF	TRBV5-1	TRBJ2-7	TRBD2	few
TGTGCCAGCAGCTCTTATCGCGGGGCCTACCAAGAGACCCAGTACTTC	CASSSYRGAYQETQYF	TRBV28	TRBJ2-5	-	many
TGCGCCAGCAGTCAAGTCCTGGGGGCGGGGGCCAAAAACATTCAGTACTTC	CASSQVLGAGAKNIQYF	TRBV23-1	TRBJ2-4	-	many